Below are 3 T cell receptor beta chains sequenced from a single sample in a study of blood T cells in healthy people across ages. The authors ran a second PCR of about 6 to 11 cycles using a sample-barcoded 5' primer and a J-beta primer mix. MiXCR, run by TCRdb on the 5' RACE reads, gives a single entry per CDR3 protein. Of about 1.6 million distinct CDR3 sequences in the sample, around 36% are singletons; the top ten hold around 11%. The sample consisted of blood. The receptors were sampled from a woman aged 30 to 39 in good health.

The rearrangement links TRBV9 to TRBJ1-6; perhaps TRBD1 as D (6 bases). The CDR3 length is 15 residues. Germline CDR1 reads SGDLS; CDR2 reads YYNGEE. V gave up 1 base and J gave up 8 bases, with 13 bases separating them. CDR3: CASSVTRGGDSPLHF. CDR3 bases: TGTGCCAGCAGCGTAACCAGGGGAGGGGATTCACCCCTCCACTTT.

This sequence joins TRBV2 and TRBJ1-2; perhaps TRBD1 as D (5 bases). V shed 4 bases and J shed 2 bases, with 8 bases lying between them. This CDR3 is 13 amino acids long. Germline V gene sequence: CDR1 SNHLY, CDR2 FYNNEI. The CDR3 nucleotides are TGTGCCAGCAGTGGGGGCAAGAACTATGGCTACACCTTC. This sequence encodes CASSGGKNYGYTF. The full variable domain, its missing parts supplied by reference TRBV2 and TRBJ1-2, is EPEVTQTPSHQVTQMGQEVILRCVPISNHLYFYWYRQILGQKVEFLVSFYNNEISEKSEIFDDQFSVERPDGSNFTLKIRSTKLEDSAMYFCASSGGKNYGYTFGSGTRLTVV.

This clonotype has just a few counts. The chain couples TRBV13 to TRBJ1-4; weak D call: TRBD1 (5 bases). The CDR3 contains 14 residues. Between the trimmed V and J ends, which lost 5 bases and 3 bases, there was a span of 10 bases. Germline values: CDR1 PRHDT, CDR2 FYEKMQ (reference sequence). Written as DNA, the CDR3 is TGTGCCAGCAGCCAAAGGGGTCCTAATGAAAAACTGTTTTTT. Translating gives CASSQRGPNEKLFF.